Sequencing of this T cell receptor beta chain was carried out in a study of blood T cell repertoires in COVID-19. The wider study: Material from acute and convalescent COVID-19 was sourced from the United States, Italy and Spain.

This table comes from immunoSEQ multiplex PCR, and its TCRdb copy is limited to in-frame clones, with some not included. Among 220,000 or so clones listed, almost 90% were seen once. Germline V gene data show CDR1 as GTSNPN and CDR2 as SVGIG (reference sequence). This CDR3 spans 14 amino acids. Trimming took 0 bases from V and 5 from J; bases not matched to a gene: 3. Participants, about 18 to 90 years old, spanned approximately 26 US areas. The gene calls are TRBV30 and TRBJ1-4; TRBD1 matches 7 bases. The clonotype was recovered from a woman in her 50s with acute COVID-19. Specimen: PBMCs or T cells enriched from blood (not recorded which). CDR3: CAWSVDRVNEKLFF. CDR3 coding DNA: TGTGCCTGGAGTGTAGACAGGGTGAATGAAAAACTGTTTTTT.